Described below is a single T cell receptor (beta chain) sequence and its context. The sample comes from a study of blood T cell repertoires in COVID-19. Study overall: The study drew acute and convalescent COVID-19 samples from the United States, Italy and Spain. PBMCs, B-cell-depleted T cells, or T cells provided the cDNA or gDNA that made up the material.

Assay: immunoSEQ multiplex PCR; the TCRdb copy retains only in-frame clones and omits some. Of fewer than 150,000 clones listed, about 85% are singletons. This receptor was obtained from a human donor in a cohort sampled during active COVID-19. Sequenced sample: peripheral blood.

CDR3: CASSQGSATPGGEQFF. CDR3 coding DNA: TGTGCCAGCAGCCAAGGTTCAGCAACACCCGGCGGGGAGCAGTTCTTC. V usage is TRBV3-1 (or the pseudogene TRBV3-2) and J usage is TRBJ2-1; TRBD2 is a possible D gene (5 bases). The CDR3 sequence is 16 residues long. Trimming pared 1 base from V and 10 bases from J, leaving 20 bases between. Germline V lookup: CDR1 LGHDT, CDR2 YNNKEL (reference sequence).